A selection of T cell receptor beta chains follows, all from one sample in a study of T cell repertoires in cytomegalovirus infection. TCRdb recomputed calls from the reads with MiXCR, one row per CDR3 protein. This sample has about 480,000 distinct CDR3 sequences, with around 35% found just once. No antigens are known for them. The source was cultured PBMCs, collected from culture after CMV antigen stimulation. These receptors originate from a human donor in good health (CMV status not recorded). Some clones in this sample may be carry-over from other donors' samples. Each CDR3 is given with its conserved first and last residue. Each record gives: clone size, J gene, D gene, V gene, CDR3 DNA, CDR3 protein. A D gene is named only where the DNA matches it firmly. Not every row has a clone size; where given, it reads once, few, many or a size class.

clone_size: many
j_call: TRBJ1-5
d_call: TRBD1
v_call: TRBV28
cdr3_nt: TGTGCCAGCAGTTTGAGACAGGGCTTCAATCAGCCCCAGCATTTT
cdr3_aa: CASSLRQGFNQPQHF

clone_size: NA
j_call: TRBJ1-2
d_call: NA
v_call: TRBV15
cdr3_nt: TGTGCCACCAGCAGAGGACTCGGTTTAATGGATGGCTACACCTTC
cdr3_aa: CATSRGLGLMDGYTF

clone_size: NA
j_call: TRBJ1-1
d_call: TRBD1
v_call: TRBV7-9
cdr3_nt: TGTGCCAGCAGCTCCAACCGGGACAGGTCCTTCACTGAAGCTTTCTTT
cdr3_aa: CASSSNRDRSFTEAFF

clone_size: NA
j_call: TRBJ2-1
d_call: TRBD2
v_call: TRBV12-3/TRBV12-4
cdr3_nt: TGTGCCAGCAGTCCCGGGACTAGCGGGAGTGAAAGGCAGTTCTTC
cdr3_aa: CASSPGTSGSERQFF

clone_size: few
j_call: TRBJ2-1
d_call: TRBD1
v_call: TRBV5-4
cdr3_nt: TGTGCCAGCAGCGAGGGACAGGGGGCTTTTCGGGAGCAGTTCTTC
cdr3_aa: CASSEGQGAFREQFF

clone_size: NA
j_call: TRBJ2-5
d_call: TRBD2
v_call: TRBV12-3/TRBV12-4
cdr3_nt: TGTGCCAGCCAGCGGGGGGTACGAGAGACCCAGTACTTC
cdr3_aa: CASQRGVRETQYF

clone_size: NA
j_call: TRBJ2-7
d_call: NA
v_call: TRBV19
cdr3_nt: TGTGCCAGTAGTTTTTTCGGGAGCGGCGAGCAGTACTTC
cdr3_aa: CASSFFGSGEQYF

clone_size: few
j_call: TRBJ2-6
d_call: NA
v_call: TRBV7-9
cdr3_nt: TGTGCCAGCAGCTTAGACGGACTGATCTCTGGGGCCAACGTCCTGACTTTC
cdr3_aa: CASSLDGLISGANVLTF

clone_size: NA
j_call: TRBJ2-3
d_call: NA
v_call: TRBV11-3
cdr3_nt: TGTGCCAGCAGCCCCTCCCTGCGGCCACGCACAGATACGCAGTATTTT
cdr3_aa: CASSPSLRPRTDTQYF

clone_size: many
j_call: TRBJ1-1
d_call: TRBD1
v_call: TRBV7-2
cdr3_nt: TGTGCCAGCAGCTTAATCGGGACAGGGGTTACTGAAGCTTTCTTT
cdr3_aa: CASSLIGTGVTEAFF

clone_size: many
j_call: TRBJ2-3
d_call: NA
v_call: TRBV5-4
cdr3_nt: TGTGCCAGCAGCATTAGCGGTCTCACAGATACGCAGTATTTT
cdr3_aa: CASSISGLTDTQYF

clone_size: NA
j_call: TRBJ1-4
d_call: NA
v_call: TRBV10-3
cdr3_nt: TGTGCCGCCACTCTACGGGATGGTGAAAAACTGTTTTTT
cdr3_aa: CAATLRDGEKLFF

clone_size: many
j_call: TRBJ2-1
d_call: NA
v_call: TRBV6-1
cdr3_nt: TGTGCCAGCATGCATCGTGGAGGGGGCTATGAGCAGTTCTTC
cdr3_aa: CASMHRGGGYEQFF

clone_size: NA
j_call: TRBJ1-3
d_call: TRBD1
v_call: TRBV4-1
cdr3_nt: TGCGCCAGCAGCCAAGTGACCGGGACAGGAGCTGGAAACACCATATATTTT
cdr3_aa: CASSQVTGTGAGNTIYF

clone_size: NA
j_call: TRBJ1-6
d_call: TRBD1
v_call: TRBV5-4
cdr3_nt: TGTGCCAGCAGCTTGACTGACAGGGGGCTTGATAATTCACCCCTCCACTTT
cdr3_aa: CASSLTDRGLDNSPLHF

clone_size: NA
j_call: TRBJ2-7
d_call: NA
v_call: TRBV28
cdr3_nt: TGTGCCAGCAGTTTCCCCCTTGAGGACCAGTACTTC
cdr3_aa: CASSFPLEDQYF

clone_size: NA
j_call: TRBJ2-1
d_call: TRBD2
v_call: TRBV19
cdr3_nt: TGTGCCAGTAGAGAGCGGGAGAATAGGTACAATGAGCAGTTCTTC
cdr3_aa: CASRERENRYNEQFF

clone_size: NA
j_call: TRBJ1-1
d_call: NA
v_call: TRBV30
cdr3_nt: TGTGCCCAGGGGAGGGGCACTGAAGCTTTCTTT
cdr3_aa: CAQGRGTEAFF

clone_size: NA
j_call: TRBJ1-2
d_call: NA
v_call: TRBV7-2
cdr3_nt: TGTGCCAGCAGCTTGATGGCGGGCTCACACACCTTC
cdr3_aa: CASSLMAGSHTF

clone_size: NA
j_call: TRBJ1-4
d_call: TRBD1
v_call: TRBV11-2
cdr3_nt: TGTGCCAGCAGCCCAGGGGGCAGGTTTGCAACTAATGAAAAACTGTTTTTT
cdr3_aa: CASSPGGRFATNEKLFF

clone_size: NA
j_call: TRBJ2-1
d_call: TRBD2
v_call: TRBV12-5
cdr3_nt: TGTGCTAGTGGTTTGGTACCCGGGACTAGCGGGAGTATTGAGCAGTTCTTC
cdr3_aa: CASGLVPGTSGSIEQFF

clone_size: once
j_call: TRBJ2-7
d_call: TRBD2
v_call: TRBV6-5
cdr3_nt: TGTGCCAGCAGTTACTCGCTTAGCGGGAGTTACGAGCAGTACTTC
cdr3_aa: CASSYSLSGSYEQYF

clone_size: NA
j_call: TRBJ2-2
d_call: TRBD2
v_call: TRBV5-4
cdr3_nt: TGTGCCAGCAGCTTGGCCAAAGCGGGAGGCACCGGGGAGCTGTTTTTT
cdr3_aa: CASSLAKAGGTGELFF

clone_size: NA
j_call: TRBJ2-7
d_call: TRBD2
v_call: TRBV7-8
cdr3_nt: TGTGCCAGCAGCTCCCGACGTCTAGCGGGAGGTTCCTACGAGCAGTACTTC
cdr3_aa: CASSSRRLAGGSYEQYF

clone_size: few
j_call: TRBJ2-1
d_call: NA
v_call: TRBV6-2/TRBV6-3
cdr3_nt: TGTGCCAGCAGTTACGCGGACACCTACAATGAGCAGTTCTTC
cdr3_aa: CASSYADTYNEQFF

clone_size: NA
j_call: TRBJ2-2
d_call: NA
v_call: TRBV6-2/TRBV6-3
cdr3_nt: TGTGCCAGCAGTTACTCGTCTACTGGCATTAACACCGGGGAGCTGTTTTTT
cdr3_aa: CASSYSSTGINTGELFF

clone_size: few
j_call: TRBJ2-5
d_call: TRBD2
v_call: TRBV19
cdr3_nt: TGTGCCAGTTCAGGAGTTGGGAGCGGGAGAGGTGAGACCCAGTACTTC
cdr3_aa: CASSGVGSGRGETQYF

clone_size: NA
j_call: TRBJ2-3
d_call: TRBD1
v_call: TRBV7-6
cdr3_nt: TGTGCCAGCAGCTTTCGGGCAGGGGGCAGCTCTAGCACAGATACGCAGTATTTT
cdr3_aa: CASSFRAGGSSSTDTQYF

clone_size: few
j_call: TRBJ2-1
d_call: NA
v_call: TRBV7-2
cdr3_nt: TGTGCCAGCAGCTTTCTGGGTTTGCGCTACAATGAGCAGTTCTTC
cdr3_aa: CASSFLGLRYNEQFF

clone_size: few
j_call: TRBJ2-1
d_call: NA
v_call: TRBV6-2/TRBV6-3
cdr3_nt: TGTGCCAGCAGTTCCCCGAGGACTCTAGCATACTCCCCCAATGAGCAGTTCTTC
cdr3_aa: CASSSPRTLAYSPNEQFF

clone_size: NA
j_call: TRBJ2-1
d_call: TRBD2
v_call: TRBV27
cdr3_nt: TGTGCCAGCAGTTTGGGGTCTAGCGGGAGAAATGAGCAGTTCTTC
cdr3_aa: CASSLGSSGRNEQFF

clone_size: few
j_call: TRBJ2-7
d_call: NA
v_call: TRBV7-8
cdr3_nt: TGTGCCAGCAGCTTAGACCCGGGATCCTACGAGCAGTACTTC
cdr3_aa: CASSLDPGSYEQYF

clone_size: NA
j_call: TRBJ2-3
d_call: NA
v_call: TRBV6-2/TRBV6-3
cdr3_nt: TGTGCCAGCAGTTGGTACAGGGAAAGCACAGATACGCAGTATTTT
cdr3_aa: CASSWYRESTDTQYF

clone_size: NA
j_call: TRBJ2-5
d_call: NA
v_call: TRBV6-2/TRBV6-3
cdr3_nt: TGTGCCAGCAGTCAGGACGTAGGGCTCCAAGAGACCCAGTACTTC
cdr3_aa: CASSQDVGLQETQYF

clone_size: NA
j_call: TRBJ2-3
d_call: TRBD2
v_call: TRBV5-1
cdr3_nt: TGCGCCAGCGGTAGCGGGGAGTACACAGATACGCAGTATTTT
cdr3_aa: CASGSGEYTDTQYF

clone_size: many
j_call: TRBJ2-3
d_call: NA
v_call: TRBV7-2
cdr3_nt: TGTGCCAGCAGCCGTGCGGGACTCCACACAGATACGCAGTATTTT
cdr3_aa: CASSRAGLHTDTQYF

clone_size: NA
j_call: TRBJ2-5
d_call: TRBD2
v_call: TRBV20-1
cdr3_nt: TGCAGTCCGCCGGGGGGTCAAGAGACCCAGTACTTC
cdr3_aa: CSPPGGQETQYF

clone_size: few
j_call: TRBJ2-1
d_call: TRBD2
v_call: TRBV7-9
cdr3_nt: TGTGCCAGCATCCCGGGACTAGCGGACAATGAGCAGTTCTTC
cdr3_aa: CASIPGLADNEQFF

clone_size: many
j_call: TRBJ1-1
d_call: NA
v_call: TRBV7-8
cdr3_nt: TGTGCCAGCAGCCCCGACACGAACACTGAAGCTTTCTTT
cdr3_aa: CASSPDTNTEAFF

clone_size: NA
j_call: TRBJ2-1
d_call: TRBD2
v_call: TRBV6-2/TRBV6-3
cdr3_nt: TGTGCCAGCAGTTCCGGGACTATCCCCTACAATGAGCAGTTCTTC
cdr3_aa: CASSSGTIPYNEQFF

clone_size: few
j_call: TRBJ2-2
d_call: NA
v_call: TRBV11-2
cdr3_nt: TGTGCCAGCAGCTTTTCAGGGGTCAACACCGGGGAGCTGTTTTTT
cdr3_aa: CASSFSGVNTGELFF

clone_size: many
j_call: TRBJ1-1
d_call: NA
v_call: TRBV28
cdr3_nt: TGTGCCAGCAGTTTATCATGGACTGAAGCTTTCTTT
cdr3_aa: CASSLSWTEAFF

clone_size: NA
j_call: TRBJ2-1
d_call: TRBD2
v_call: TRBV19
cdr3_nt: TGTGCCAGTAGTATGACTAGCGGGCCTCCATACAATGAGCAGTTCTTC
cdr3_aa: CASSMTSGPPYNEQFF

clone_size: NA
j_call: TRBJ2-5
d_call: TRBD2
v_call: TRBV3-1
cdr3_nt: TGTGCCAGCAGCCAAGGCCCTAGCGGTGGAGAGACCCAGTACTTC
cdr3_aa: CASSQGPSGGETQYF

clone_size: once
j_call: TRBJ2-7
d_call: TRBD1
v_call: TRBV6-1
cdr3_nt: TGTGCCAGCAGTTACAGGCAGGGACAGTACGAGCAGTACTTC
cdr3_aa: CASSYRQGQYEQYF

clone_size: few
j_call: TRBJ1-1
d_call: NA
v_call: TRBV7-2
cdr3_nt: TGTGCCAGCAGCTTAATTGAGAGCCATCGTGAAGCTTTCTTT
cdr3_aa: CASSLIESHREAFF

clone_size: NA
j_call: TRBJ2-1
d_call: NA
v_call: TRBV20-1
cdr3_nt: TGCAGTGCTAGAGGGGTCCAAACGTCGTGGTTCGATGAGCAGTTCTTC
cdr3_aa: CSARGVQTSWFDEQFF

clone_size: NA
j_call: TRBJ2-1
d_call: NA
v_call: TRBV12-3/TRBV12-4
cdr3_nt: TGTGCCAGCAGTTTCGGATATTCGTATGAGCAGTTCTTC
cdr3_aa: CASSFGYSYEQFF

clone_size: many
j_call: TRBJ2-2
d_call: NA
v_call: TRBV2
cdr3_nt: TGTGCCAGCAGTGCTCTGCCGACCGGGGAGCTGTTTTTT
cdr3_aa: CASSALPTGELFF

clone_size: few
j_call: TRBJ2-2
d_call: NA
v_call: TRBV6-2/TRBV6-3
cdr3_nt: TGTGCCAGCAGACCGCAGGGGAACACCGGGGAGCTGTTTTTT
cdr3_aa: CASRPQGNTGELFF

clone_size: NA
j_call: TRBJ2-2
d_call: TRBD1
v_call: TRBV20-1
cdr3_nt: TGCAGTGCCAGGGACAGGGGGTCCCTTACCGGGGAGCTGTTTTTT
cdr3_aa: CSARDRGSLTGELFF